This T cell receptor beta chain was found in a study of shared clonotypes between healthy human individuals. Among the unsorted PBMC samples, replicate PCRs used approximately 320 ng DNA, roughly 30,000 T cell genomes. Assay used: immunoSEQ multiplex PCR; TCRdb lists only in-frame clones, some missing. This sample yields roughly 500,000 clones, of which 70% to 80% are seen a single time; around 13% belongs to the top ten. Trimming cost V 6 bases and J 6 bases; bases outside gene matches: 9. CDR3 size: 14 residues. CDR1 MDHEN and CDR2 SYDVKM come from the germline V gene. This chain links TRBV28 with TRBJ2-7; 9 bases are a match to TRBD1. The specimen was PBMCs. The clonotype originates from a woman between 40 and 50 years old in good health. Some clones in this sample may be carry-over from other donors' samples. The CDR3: CASRYRDREAEQYF. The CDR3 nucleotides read TGTGCCAGCAGGTACCGGGACAGGGAGGCCGAGCAGTACTTC.